Presented here are 2 T cell receptor beta chains from one specimen sequenced in a study of T cells in Graves' hyperthyroidism and ophthalmopathy. Amplified TCR beta CDR3 regions came from RNA transcripts. An initial round of RT-PCR targeting the TCR CDR3 relied on the HTBI primer set. TCRdb redid the calling of the multiplex PCR reads with MiXCR, one entry per CDR3 protein. In the table there are over 500,000 distinct CDR3 sequences, approximately 15% of which are singletons. The material sequenced was blood. The receptors derive from a woman in her forties with Graves' hyperthyroidism.

This clonotype was picked up many times. The CDR3 loop is CASSGRGGMVNVLTF. The CDR3, as DNA: TGTGCCAGCAGTGGTCGGGGGGGCATGGTCAACGTCCTGACTTTC. The chain has TRBV2 and TRBJ2-6, with 8 bases aligning to TRBD2. V was clipped by 4 bases and J by 9 bases; unmatched bases: 8. Germline V gene lookup returns CDR1 SNHLY and CDR2 FYNNEI. The CDR3 sequence is 15 residues long.

This clonotype was picked up many times. The chain couples TRBV27 to TRBJ2-3; D not certain. Germline V gene sequence: CDR1 MNHEY, CDR2 SMNVEV (reference sequence). V lost 5 bases and J 1 base, leaving 4 bases between the germline ends. The CDR3 covers 12 residues. CDR3 residues: CASSTRTDTQYF. In DNA, the CDR3 is TGTGCCAGCAGTACCCGCACAGATACGCAGTATTTT.